Reported below is one TCR beta chain. J gave up 7 bases and V 2 bases, and 10 bases lay outside the gene matches. The CDR3 extends over 15 amino acids. CDR1 is MDHEN, CDR2 SYDVKM, per germline. The entry originates in a study of blood T cell repertoires in COVID-19. Study context: Specimens from acute and convalescent COVID-19 originated in the United States, Italy and Spain. PBMCs, B-cell-depleted T cells, or T cells provided the cDNA or gDNA that made up the material.

Authors' methods: By means of reference gene primer amplification, nucleated cell counts were estimated. Only in-frame clones appear in the TCRdb table, and some are missing; sequencing was by immunoSEQ multiplex PCR. Clone size and the V and J calls come from that table; the DNA yielded D and trimming. The sample comprises some 150,000 clones, 60% to 85% of which are singletons, and 3.5% to 5.5% rests with the top ten. This sequence was found in an elderly woman with active or convalescent COVID-19. The chain has TRBV28 and TRBJ1-1, with TRBD1 matching 7 bases. Sequencing was carried out using peripheral blood. The CDR3 reads CASSLPRQGFGEAFF. CDR3 bases: TGTGCCAGCAGTTTACCGCGACAGGGATTCGGTGAAGCTTTCTTT.